This TCR beta chain was captured in a study of CD4 T cells in relation to SARS-CoV-2 and coronaviruses. Germline CDR1 reads MDHEN; CDR2 reads SYDVKM. The CDR3 totals 12 residues. Deletions cut 6 bases from V and 2 bases from J, with 8 bases between. The unexposed donors gave CD4+ T cells in about 2011-2018, prior to COVID-19. Sequencing used immunoSEQ multiplex PCR; TCRdb keeps in-frame clones, though not all of them. Of just under 65,000 clones in the sample, roughly 93% were seen once. Input material: naive CD4+ T cells from PBMCs. Subset given: naive CD4+ T cells isolated by negative enrichment. The gene calls are TRBV28 and TRBJ2-7, with D tentatively TRBD1 or TRBD2 (5 bases each). The clonotype originates from a human donor in good health. DNA for the CDR3: TGTGCCAGCAGCTCGGGGCCCTACGAGCAGTACTTC. Protein product: CASSSGPYEQYF.